The clone carrying this T cell receptor (beta chain) was detected ten times or more. Researchers prepared the TCRbeta library using unique molecular identifiers, the study reports. Via MiXCR, TCRdb re-called the PCR reads, giving one row per CDR3 protein. Counted here are under 450,000 distinct CDR3 sequences, about an eighth occurring once; the ten biggest clones make up around 4.1%. V lost 1 base, J lost 5 bases, and 8 bases lay in between. CDR1 is SGHAT, CDR2 FQNNGV, per germline. The CDR3 has 14 amino acids. This record belongs to a study of T-cell reconstitution after alpha-beta-depleted transplantation in children.

The chain has TRBV11-2 and TRBJ2-2; D gene unclear. Sequencing used PBMCs, obtained from the stem cell graft. The receptor was derived from a human donor who donated a stem cell graft to a child with Fanconi anemia. CDR3 residues: CASSLARATGELFF. The CDR3 coding sequence is TGTGCCAGCAGCTTAGCTCGGGCTACCGGGGAGCTGTTTTTT.